One and the same sample provided the 21 T cell receptor beta chains below, sequenced in a study of regulatory T cells in long-lasting Graves disease. Sample time point: newly diagnosed GD, antithyroid drugs for less than 3 months. RNA isolated from PBMCs was used to make the TCR library. Libraries of TCR beta came from iRepertoire HTBI primers plus Arm-PCR of CDR3 regions. TCRdb itself ran the multiplex PCR reads through MiXCR, one entry per CDR3 protein. The sample consists of 300,000 to 400,000 distinct CDR3 sequences, 16% of them appearing once. These data are also associated with another study on T cells in Graves' hyperthyroidism and ophthalmopathy.

The material was peripheral blood mononuclear cells (PBMCs), obtained at new diagnosis, from a patient treated with antithyroid drugs. The receptors come from a middle-aged man with Graves disease.

This clonotype was observed a few times. This chain links TRBV20-1 with TRBJ1-1; 7 nucleotides line up with TRBD1. The germline gives CDR1 DFQATT, CDR2 SNEGSKA (reference sequence). J was trimmed by 6 bases and V by 7 bases; bases with no gene match: 11. This CDR3 has 13 amino acids. In DNA, the CDR3 is TGCAGTGTATCGACAGGGACGGTCTCTGAAGCTTTCTTT. Its protein product is CSVSTGTVSEAFF.

This clonotype was picked up many times. V is TRBV7-9 and J is TRBJ2-5, with 7 nucleotides matching TRBD1. With 5 bases clipped from V and 4 bases from J, the junction kept 7 bases outside the gene matches. The CDR3 has 14 residues. CDR1 is SEHNR, CDR2 FQNEAQ, per germline (reference sequence). DNA for the CDR3: TGTGCCAGCAGCCCGGGACAGATCTTAGAGACCCAGTACTTC. Its protein product is CASSPGQILETQYF.

The table lists this clonotype with many counts. V is TRBV28 and J is TRBJ2-4; D possibly corresponds to TRBD1 (6 bases). The V and J ends lost 5 bases and 7 bases respectively, with 15 bases between them. The CDR3 runs 14 residues. Per the germline V gene, CDR1 is MDHEN and CDR2 is SYDVKM. The CDR3 nucleotides are TGTGCCAGCAGTGGGACACTTAGCTTGAACATTCAGTACTTC. Amino acid sequence: CASSGTLSLNIQYF.

To note about this clonotype: This may be a read error: a much more frequent sequence differs by one nucleotide. This chain links TRBV6-5 with TRBJ2-3, with TRBD1 matching 8 bases. CDR3 length: 18 residues. Germline V gives CDR1 MNHEY, CDR2 SVGAGI. DNA for the CDR3: TGTGTCAGCAGTTACTCGACTTCGCGACAGGGGAACACAGATACGCAGTATTTT. Its protein product is CVSSYSTSRQGNTDTQYF.

Many counts were recorded for this clonotype. The chain recombines TRBV2 with TRBJ2-4; D is ambiguous. The CDR3 has 13 residues. V was cut by 6 bases and J by 7 bases, with 13 bases left in between. Per the germline V gene, CDR1 is SNHLY and CDR2 is FYNNEI. The chain's CDR3 is CASRTGTANIQYF. CDR3 sequence (DNA): TGTGCCAGCAGGACGGGTACAGCGAACATTCAGTACTTC.

This clonotype was counted at least ten times. The chain joins TRBV30 to TRBJ2-7, with D perhaps TRBD1 or TRBD2 (5 bases each). In germline, CDR1 is GTSNPN, CDR2 SVGIG (reference sequence). The CDR3 length is 15 residues. The V end was cut by 3 bases, the J end by 1 base, with 16 bases between. Here the CDR3 DNA reads TGTGCCTGGAGGCGCTCTCGGGACGCTTCCTACGAGCAGTACTTC. Protein sequence: CAWRRSRDASYEQYF. The entire variable domain, with the rest obtained from reference TRBV30 and TRBJ2-7, is as follows: SQTIHQWPATLVQPVGSPLSLECTVEGTSNPNLYWYRQAAGRGLQLLFYSVGIGQISSEVPQNLSASRPQDRQFILSSKKLLLSDSGFYLCAWRRSRDASYEQYFGPGTRLTVT.

This chain links TRBV20-1 with TRBJ2-7; 9 positions match TRBD1. Looked up from germline, CDR1 is DFQATT and CDR2 is SNEGSKA (reference sequence). J gave up 5 bases and V 1 base, and 6 bases lay outside the gene matches. The CDR3 is made up of 14 amino acids. CDR3 nucleotide sequence: TGCAGTGCTAGAGCGGGACAGGGTGTCAACGAGCAGTACTTC. It encodes CSARAGQGVNEQYF.

The CDR3 DNA reads TGTGCCAGTAGTACCGGACCGGGACTAGCGGGGAGGGATGAGCAGTTCTTC. It encodes CASSTGPGLAGRDEQFF. The V and J genes are TRBV19 and TRBJ2-1; 13 nucleotides agree with TRBD2. J lost 8 bases, V lost 4 bases, and 11 bases had no gene match. This CDR3 is 17 amino acids long. Germline lookup yields CDR1 LNHDA and CDR2 SQIVND (reference sequence).

There are many counts of this clonotype. The chain recombines TRBV11-1 with TRBJ2-7; TRBD1 matches at 9 bases. CDR3 size: 15 residues. The V segment lost 5 bases and the J segment 2 bases; nucleotides outside the gene matches: 7. Germline V gene lookup returns CDR1 SGHAT and CDR2 FQDESV (reference sequence). CDR3 protein: CASSAPGQGTYEQYF. The CDR3, as DNA: TGTGCCAGCAGCGCACCGGGACAGGGAACCTACGAGCAGTACTTC.

This clonotype was detected ten times or more. This chain joins TRBV11-1 and TRBJ1-2; D is uncertain. The CDR3 totals 14 residues. Germline V CDR1 and CDR2: SGHAT, FQDESV (reference sequence). V shed 3 bases and J shed 8 bases, with 16 bases lying between them. The CDR3 sequence: CASSFRATSLGYTF. CDR3 nucleotides: TGTGCCAGCAGCTTTCGGGCCACTTCTTTAGGCTACACCTTC.

This clonotype was recorded many times. The V and J genes are TRBV12-3 or TRBV12-4 and TRBJ1-5; perhaps TRBD1 as D (6 bases). The CDR3 contains 14 residues. The ends were cut back, 8 bases at V and 6 bases at J, with 17 bases in the middle. The DNA of the CDR3 is TGTGCCAGCCGGCGGGGGCGGAGGGGTCAGCCCCAGCATTTT. It specifies CASRRGRRGQPQHF.

This clonotype was recorded at least ten times. The chain uses TRBV12-3 or TRBV12-4 and TRBJ1-6; 8 bases are a match to TRBD1. CDR3 size: 14 residues. The ends lost 6 bases at V and 7 bases at J; junction bases unmatched: 5. Written as DNA, the CDR3 is TGTGCCAGCAGGGGGACAGGCTTCAATTCACCCCTCCACTTT. Translated: CASRGTGFNSPLHF.

This clonotype was counted at least ten times. This chain joins TRBV27 and TRBJ2-3, with no clear D. The CDR3 runs 14 residues. Trimming removed 5 bases at V and 6 bases at J, with 15 bases between. Per germline, CDR1 MNHEY and CDR2 SMNVEV (reference sequence). DNA for the CDR3: TGTGCCAGCAGTCCTTTCCCCGTTCAGGATACGCAGTATTTT. Residues: CASSPFPVQDTQYF.

As concerns this clonotype: This likely traces to a read error, being one base from a far larger clone. The rearrangement links TRBV11-2 to TRBJ2-7, with a possible D match to TRBD1 (5 bases). V lost 5 bases and J 7 bases, leaving 12 bases between the germline ends. Germline assignment: CDR1 SGHAT and CDR2 FQNNGV. The CDR3 has 12 residues. The CDR3 DNA follows: TGTGCCAGCAGCCCAGGGTGGAATGAGCAGTACTTC. This gives the protein CASSPGWNEQYF.

V gene TRBV20-1 combines with J gene TRBJ2-5; D possibly corresponds to TRBD1 (6 bases). Germline values: CDR1 DFQATT, CDR2 SNEGSKA (reference sequence). CDR3 size: 13 residues. Trimming took off 4 bases at V and 2 bases at J, with 11 bases between the two ends. Here the CDR3 DNA reads TGCAGTGCTAAAGACAGGTCGCAAGAGACCCAGTACTTC. It translates to CSAKDRSQETQYF.

This clonotype was seen repeatedly, ten times or more. This sequence joins TRBV5-1 and TRBJ2-6; a weak D match, TRBD2 (6 bases). The V and J ends lost 4 bases and 0 bases respectively, with 14 bases between them. The CDR3 is 17 amino acids. Germline values: CDR1 SGHRS, CDR2 YFSETQ. CDR3 nucleotide sequence: TGCGCCAGCAGCCTGATAGCGGCTCGCTCTGGGGCCAACGTCCTGACTTTC. Translation: CASSLIAARSGANVLTF.

This clonotype appeared many times. V usage is TRBV12-3 or TRBV12-4 and J usage is TRBJ1-6; D possibly corresponds to TRBD1 (5 bases). The CDR3 consists of 14 residues. Trimming pared 0 bases from V and 7 bases from J, leaving 7 bases between. The DNA for the CDR3 is TGTGCCAGCAGTTTAGCAGGGGTCAATTCACCCCTCCACTTT. Amino acid sequence: CASSLAGVNSPLHF.

This clonotype showed up many times. The chain joins TRBV28 to TRBJ1-2; 8 bases are a match to TRBD1. The junction had 5 bases not matched to a gene; V was cut back by 5 bases and J by 6 bases. Germline CDR1 is MDHEN and CDR2 is SYDVKM. The CDR3 is made up of 13 amino acids. The CDR3, as DNA: TGTGCCAGCAGTCCAGGGGGCGTGAATGGCTACACCTTC. Amino acids: CASSPGGVNGYTF.

This clonotype was seen more than once but under ten times. The gene calls are TRBV29-1 and TRBJ2-3, with 7 nucleotides matching TRBD2. The CDR3 sequence is 14 residues long. With 6 bases clipped from V and 2 bases from J, the junction kept 8 bases outside the gene matches. From germline, CDR1 is SQVTM and CDR2 ANQGSEA. The CDR3 DNA reads TGCAGCGTGCTGGCGGGGGTAGACACAGATACGCAGTATTTT. Protein sequence: CSVLAGVDTDTQYF.

The chain carries TRBV5-1 and TRBJ1-4; D uncertain. Germline values: CDR1 SGHRS, CDR2 YFSETQ. The CDR3 has 16 amino acids. Trimming shortened V by 0 bases and J by 4 bases, and 13 bases separated the two germline ends. DNA for the CDR3: TGCGCCAGCAGCTTGGCGGGTAACAGCGTTAATGAAAAACTGTTTTTT. Translated, it gives CASSLAGNSVNEKLFF.

This clonotype appeared once. The chain carries TRBV11-2 and TRBJ2-3; 11 bases are a match to TRBD2. This CDR3 has 16 residues. Germline V gives CDR1 SGHAT, CDR2 FQNNGV. The V gene end was trimmed by 3 bases and the J gene end by 3 bases; junction bases not matched to a gene: 5. Written as DNA, the CDR3 is TGTGCCAGCAGCTTTGGGCCTAGCGGGGGGACAGATACGCAGTATTTT. Protein sequence: CASSFGPSGGTDTQYF.